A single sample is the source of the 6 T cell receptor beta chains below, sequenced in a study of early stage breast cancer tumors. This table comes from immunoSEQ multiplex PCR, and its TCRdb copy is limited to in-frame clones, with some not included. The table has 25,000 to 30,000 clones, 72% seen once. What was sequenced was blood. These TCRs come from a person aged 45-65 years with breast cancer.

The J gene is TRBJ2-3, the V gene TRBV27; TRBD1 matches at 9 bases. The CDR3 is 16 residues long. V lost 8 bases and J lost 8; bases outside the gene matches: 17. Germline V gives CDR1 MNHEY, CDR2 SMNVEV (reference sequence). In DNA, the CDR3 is TGTGCCAGCCATCGACCTGCCGGGACAGGGACTGGTACGCAGTATTTT. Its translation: CASHRPAGTGTGTQYF.

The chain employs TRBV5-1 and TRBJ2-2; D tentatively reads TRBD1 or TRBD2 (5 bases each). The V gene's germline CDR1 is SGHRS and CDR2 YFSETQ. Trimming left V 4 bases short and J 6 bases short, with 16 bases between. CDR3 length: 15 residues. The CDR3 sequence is CASSTAYQGAGELFF. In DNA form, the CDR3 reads TGCGCCAGCAGCACCGCTTATCAGGGAGCCGGGGAGCTGTTTTTT.

In DNA form, the CDR3 reads TGTGCCAGCAGCCCCCAGGGCGCTGGAAACACCATATATTTT. Protein sequence: CASSPQGAGNTIYF. This chain uses TRBV2 with TRBJ1-3, with a possible D match to TRBD1 (5 bases). Germline V CDR1 and CDR2: SNHLY, FYNNEI. The length of the CDR3 is 14 residues. Trimming took off 6 bases at V and 2 bases at J, with 11 bases between the two ends.

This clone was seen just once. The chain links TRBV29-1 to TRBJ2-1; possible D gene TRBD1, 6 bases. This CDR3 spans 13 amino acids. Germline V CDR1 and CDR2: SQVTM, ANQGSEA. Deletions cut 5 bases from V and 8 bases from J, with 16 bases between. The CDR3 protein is CSVRQGFRDEQFF. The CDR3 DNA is TGCAGCGTTAGGCAGGGGTTTAGGGATGAGCAGTTCTTC.

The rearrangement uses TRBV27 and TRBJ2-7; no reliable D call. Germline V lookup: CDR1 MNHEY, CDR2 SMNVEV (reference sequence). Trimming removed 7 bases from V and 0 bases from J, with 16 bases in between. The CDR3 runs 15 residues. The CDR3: CASTYSSASSYEQYF. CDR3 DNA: TGTGCCAGCACCTATAGCAGCGCTAGCTCCTACGAGCAGTACTTC.

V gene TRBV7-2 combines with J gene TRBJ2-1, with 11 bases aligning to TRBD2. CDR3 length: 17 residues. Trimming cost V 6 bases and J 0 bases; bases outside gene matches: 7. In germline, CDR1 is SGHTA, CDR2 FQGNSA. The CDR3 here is CASSSRLAGSSYNEQFF. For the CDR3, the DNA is TGTGCCAGCAGTTCTCGACTAGCGGGGAGCTCCTACAATGAGCAGTTCTTC.